Listed below are T cell receptor beta chains from one sample, sequenced in a study of CXCR3-negative and CXCR3-positive naive CD8 T cells. TCRdb re-called the 5' RACE reads; every CDR3 protein appears as one record, without DNA. This repertoire includes about 130,000 distinct CDR3 sequences. Input material: naive CXCR3- CD8+ T cells from blood. These TCRs come from a human donor in good health. Some clones in this sample may be carry-over from other donors' samples. Each CDR3 is given with its conserved first and last residue.

V,J,length,CDR3
TRBV4-3,TRBJ2-7,16,CASSQDLPGRPYEQYF
TRBV9,TRBJ2-3,15,CASSDSTSGGDTQHF
TRBV5-1,TRBJ2-5,15,CASSPPTSSGETQYF
TRBV28,TRBJ2-1,12,CASSSGDDEQFF
TRBV27,TRBJ2-7,15,CASSLGGGVAYEQYF
TRBV7-9,TRBJ2-1,15,CASSTLAGGDNEQFF
TRBV4-3,TRBJ2-7,15,CASSQGWGSSYEQYF
TRBV12-3/TRBV12-4,TRBJ2-1,12,CASSSSFDEQFF
TRBV20-1,TRBJ1-5,14,CSGTGSYSNQPQHF
TRBV20-1,TRBJ2-1,14,CSEIWGESYNEQFF
TRBV9,TRBJ2-1,12,CASSPRHNEQFF
TRBV28,TRBJ2-7,13,CASTQTGGYEQYF
TRBV7-2,TRBJ2-5,14,CASSFLQGVETQYF
TRBV9,TRBJ2-5,16,CASSGDGVGLVKTQYF
TRBV28,TRBJ2-5,15,CASRLRQSQQETQYF
TRBV28,TRBJ2-3,15,CASSSARESEGTQYF
TRBV7-6,TRBJ2-7,13,CASSSDPSYEQYF
TRBV4-1,TRBJ2-7,16,CASSQVGTSESYEQYF
TRBV5-1,TRBJ2-1,15,CASSADSSSYNEQFF
TRBV5-1,TRBJ1-1,16,CASSLFGGAANTEAFF
TRBV5-6,TRBJ1-1,16,CASSLFGATFNTEAFF
TRBV12-3/TRBV12-4,TRBJ2-7,15,CASSLAGDGAYEQYF